These T cell receptor beta chains were read from a single sample in a study of blood T cells in healthy people across ages. TCRdb passed the 5' RACE reads through MiXCR, listing each CDR3 protein once. The data contain hundreds of thousands of distinct CDR3 sequences, 32% of them singletons. Sequencing input: blood. Receptor source: a woman aged 80 or over in good health. CDR3s include the opening cysteine and the closing phenylalanine or tryptophan. A D gene is named only where the DNA matches it firmly. Part of the rows lack a size; the others show once, few, many or a class for expanded clones.

TRBJ1-5 TRBV2 few NA CASSDRGTWPQHF TGTGCCAGCAGTGACAGGGGAACATGGCCCCAGCATTTT
TRBJ2-3 TRBV5-6 NA TRBD2 CASSQGLPRTTDTQYF TGTGCCAGCAGCCAGGGACTACCGAGAACAACAGATACGCAGTATTTT
TRBJ1-5 TRBV30 NA NA CAWNRPGQTFNQPQHF TGTGCCTGGAATCGCCCAGGGCAGACCTTCAATCAGCCCCAGCATTTT
TRBJ1-2 TRBV7-2 many NA CASSPLGQSYGYTF TGTGCCAGCAGCCCTCTCGGGCAAAGCTATGGCTACACCTTC
TRBJ2-5 TRBV9 NA NA CASSVMAGIQETQYF TGTGCCAGCAGCGTAATGGCAGGGATCCAAGAGACCCAGTACTTC
TRBJ2-3 TRBV9 many NA CASSMLAEGTDTQYF TGTGCCAGCAGCATGTTAGCGGAGGGCACAGATACGCAGTATTTT
TRBJ1-1 TRBV3-1 few NA CASSQVGSPYTEAFF TGTGCCAGCAGCCAAGTCGGGTCTCCGTACACTGAAGCTTTCTTT
TRBJ2-7 TRBV7-9 many TRBD1 CASQGYGQGTYEQYF TGTGCCAGCCAAGGGTATGGACAGGGGACATACGAGCAGTACTTC
TRBJ1-2 TRBV9 NA NA CASSPRDANYGYTF TGTGCCAGCAGCCCCCGGGACGCTAACTATGGCTACACCTTC
TRBJ1-2 TRBV7-9 many NA CASSLDVTRDGYTF TGTGCCAGCAGCTTAGACGTTACCAGGGATGGCTACACCTTC
TRBJ2-4 TRBV9 NA TRBD1 CVSSGGQGVDEQYF TGTGTCAGCAGCGGGGGACAGGGGGTGGATGAGCAGTACTTC
TRBJ2-1 TRBV29-1 NA NA CSVPQGFSSFDNEQFF TGCAGCGTGCCACAGGGCTTCTCCTCGTTCGACAATGAGCAGTTCTTC
TRBJ2-3 TRBV20-1 many NA CSARDRKKSSTDTQYF TGCAGTGCTAGAGATAGGAAGAAAAGTTCCACAGATACGCAGTATTTT
TRBJ2-3 TRBV5-1 few TRBD2 CASSLRMGGGTDTQYF TGCGCCAGCAGCTTGAGGATGGGCGGGGGTACAGATACGCAGTATTTT
TRBJ1-1 TRBV5-1 NA TRBD1 CASSLVGQVTEAFF TGCGCCAGCAGCTTGGTGGGACAGGTCACTGAAGCTTTCTTT
TRBJ1-5 TRBV6-2/TRBV6-3 NA NA CASSYPAVSNQLQHF TGTGCCAGCAGTTACCCAGCGGTTAGCAATCAGCTCCAGCATTTT
TRBJ2-3 TRBV5-4 NA NA CASSFGGRIGTDTQYF TGTGCCAGCAGCTTCGGGGGGCGAATAGGCACAGATACGCAGTATTTT
TRBJ1-1 TRBV5-1 many NA CASSYGQRIMNTEAFF TGCGCCAGCAGCTACGGACAACGCATCATGAACACTGAAGCTTTCTTT
TRBJ2-5 TRBV3-1 many TRBD2 CASSRGLAGLETQYF TGTGCCAGCAGCCGGGGACTAGCGGGGCTAGAGACCCAGTACTTC
TRBJ2-1 TRBV29-1 many NA CSVEAVNEQFF TGCAGCGTTGAGGCAGTCAATGAGCAGTTCTTC
TRBJ2-1 TRBV7-2 many NA CASSLALRRGEQFF TGTGCCAGCAGCTTAGCGCTAAGGAGGGGCGAGCAGTTCTTC
TRBJ1-1 TRBV29-1 many NA CSVEDQGTEAFF TGCAGCGTTGAAGATCAGGGAACTGAAGCTTTCTTT